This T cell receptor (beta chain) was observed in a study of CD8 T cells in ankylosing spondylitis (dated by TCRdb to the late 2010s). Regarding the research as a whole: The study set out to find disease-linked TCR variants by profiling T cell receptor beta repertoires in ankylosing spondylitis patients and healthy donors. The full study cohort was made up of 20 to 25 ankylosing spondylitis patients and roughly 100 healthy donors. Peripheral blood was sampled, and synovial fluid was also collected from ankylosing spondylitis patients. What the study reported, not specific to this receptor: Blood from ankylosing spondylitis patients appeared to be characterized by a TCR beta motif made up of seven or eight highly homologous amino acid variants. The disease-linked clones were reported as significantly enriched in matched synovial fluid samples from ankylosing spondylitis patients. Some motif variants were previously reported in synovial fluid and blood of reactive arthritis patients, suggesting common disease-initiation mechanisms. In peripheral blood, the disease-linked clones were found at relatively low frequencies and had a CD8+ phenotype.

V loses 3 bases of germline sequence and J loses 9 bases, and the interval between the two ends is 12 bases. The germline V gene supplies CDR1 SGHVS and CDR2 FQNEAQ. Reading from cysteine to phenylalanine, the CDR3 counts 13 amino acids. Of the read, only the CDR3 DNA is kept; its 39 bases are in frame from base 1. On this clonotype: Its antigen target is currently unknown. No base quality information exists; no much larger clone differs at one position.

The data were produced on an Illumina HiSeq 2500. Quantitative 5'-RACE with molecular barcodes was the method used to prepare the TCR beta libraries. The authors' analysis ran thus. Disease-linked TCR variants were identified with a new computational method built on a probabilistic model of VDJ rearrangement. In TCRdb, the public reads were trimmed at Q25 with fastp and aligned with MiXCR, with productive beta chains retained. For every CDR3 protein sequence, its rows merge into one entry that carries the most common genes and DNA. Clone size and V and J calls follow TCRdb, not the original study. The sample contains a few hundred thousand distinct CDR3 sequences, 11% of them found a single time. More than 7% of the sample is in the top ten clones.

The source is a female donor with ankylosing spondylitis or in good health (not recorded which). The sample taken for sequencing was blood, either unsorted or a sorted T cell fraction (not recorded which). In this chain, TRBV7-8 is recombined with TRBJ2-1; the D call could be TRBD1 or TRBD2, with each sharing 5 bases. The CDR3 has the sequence CASSLGELGEQFF. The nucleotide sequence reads TGTGCCAGCAGCTTGGGGGAATTGGGTGAGCAGTTCTTC.